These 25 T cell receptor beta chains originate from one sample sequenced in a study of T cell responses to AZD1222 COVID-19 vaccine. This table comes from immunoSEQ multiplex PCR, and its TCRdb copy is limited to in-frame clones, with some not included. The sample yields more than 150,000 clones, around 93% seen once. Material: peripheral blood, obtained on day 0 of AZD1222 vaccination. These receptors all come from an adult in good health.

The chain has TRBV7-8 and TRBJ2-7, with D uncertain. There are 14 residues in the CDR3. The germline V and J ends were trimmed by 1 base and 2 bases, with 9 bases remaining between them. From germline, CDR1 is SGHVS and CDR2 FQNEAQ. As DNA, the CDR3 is TGTGCCAGCAGCTTAGATAACACAGCCTACGAGCAGTACTTC. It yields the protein CASSLDNTAYEQYF.

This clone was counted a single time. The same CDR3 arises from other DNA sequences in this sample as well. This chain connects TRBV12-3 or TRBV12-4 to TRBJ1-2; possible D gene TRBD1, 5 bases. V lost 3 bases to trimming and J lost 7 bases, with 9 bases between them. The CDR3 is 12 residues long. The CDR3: CASSFQGSGYTF. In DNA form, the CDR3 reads TGTGCCAGCAGTTTTCAGGGTTCTGGCTACACCTTC.

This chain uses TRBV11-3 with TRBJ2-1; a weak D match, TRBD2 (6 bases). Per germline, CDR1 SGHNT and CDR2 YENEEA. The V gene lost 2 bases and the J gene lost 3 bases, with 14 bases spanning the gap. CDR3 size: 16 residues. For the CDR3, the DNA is TGTGCCAGCAGCTTATCTGGGGGAGGAGGCTACAATGAGCAGTTCTTC. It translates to CASSLSGGGGYNEQFF. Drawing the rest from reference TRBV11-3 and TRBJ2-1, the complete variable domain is EAGVVQSPRYKIIEKKQPVAFWCNPISGHNTLYWYLQNLGQGPELLIRYENEEAVDDSQLPKDRFSAERLKGVDSTLKIQPAELGDSAVYLCASSLSGGGGYNEQFFGPGTRLTVL.

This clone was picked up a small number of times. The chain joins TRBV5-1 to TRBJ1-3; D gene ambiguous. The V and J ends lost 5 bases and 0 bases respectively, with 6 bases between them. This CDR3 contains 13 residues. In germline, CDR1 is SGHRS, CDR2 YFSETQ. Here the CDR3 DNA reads TGCGCCAGCAGTCCCAACTCTGGAAACACCATATATTTT. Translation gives CASSPNSGNTIYF.

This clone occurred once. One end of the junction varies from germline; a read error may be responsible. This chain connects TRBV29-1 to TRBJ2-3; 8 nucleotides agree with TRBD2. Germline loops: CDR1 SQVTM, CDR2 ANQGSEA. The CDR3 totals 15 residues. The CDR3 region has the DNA TGCAGCGTTGAAGCAAAACGGACTAGCATAGATACGCAGTATTTT. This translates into CSVEAKRTSIDTQYF.

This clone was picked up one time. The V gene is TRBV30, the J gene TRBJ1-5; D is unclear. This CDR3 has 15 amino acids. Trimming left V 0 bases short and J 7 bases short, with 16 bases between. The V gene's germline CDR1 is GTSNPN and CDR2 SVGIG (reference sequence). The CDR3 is CAWSVPRPSGQPQHF. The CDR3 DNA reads TGTGCCTGGAGTGTACCGCGGCCCTCGGGACAGCCCCAGCATTTT.

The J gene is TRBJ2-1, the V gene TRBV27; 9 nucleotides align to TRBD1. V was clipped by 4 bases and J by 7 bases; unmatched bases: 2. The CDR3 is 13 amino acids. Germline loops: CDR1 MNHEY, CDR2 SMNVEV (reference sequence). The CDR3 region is CASSWDRVNEQFF. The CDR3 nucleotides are TGTGCCAGCAGTTGGGACAGGGTGAATGAGCAGTTCTTC.

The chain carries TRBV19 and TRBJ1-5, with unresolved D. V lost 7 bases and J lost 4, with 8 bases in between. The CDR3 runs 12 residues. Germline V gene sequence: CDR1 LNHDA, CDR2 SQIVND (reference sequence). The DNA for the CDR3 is TGTGCCAGTACGGGGTTTAATCAGCCCCAGCATTTT. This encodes CASTGFNQPQHF.

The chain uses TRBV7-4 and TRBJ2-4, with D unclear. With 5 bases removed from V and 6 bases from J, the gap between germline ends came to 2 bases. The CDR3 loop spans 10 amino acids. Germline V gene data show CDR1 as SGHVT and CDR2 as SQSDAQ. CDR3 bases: TGTGCCAGCAGCCTAAACATTCAGTACTTC. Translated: CASSLNIQYF.

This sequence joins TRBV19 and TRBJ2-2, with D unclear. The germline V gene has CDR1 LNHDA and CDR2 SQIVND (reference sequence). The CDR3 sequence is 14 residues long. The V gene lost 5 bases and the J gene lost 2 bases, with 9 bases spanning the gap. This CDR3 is CASSSGPNTGELFF. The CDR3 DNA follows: TGTGCCAGTAGTTCGGGCCCAAACACCGGGGAGCTGTTTTTT.

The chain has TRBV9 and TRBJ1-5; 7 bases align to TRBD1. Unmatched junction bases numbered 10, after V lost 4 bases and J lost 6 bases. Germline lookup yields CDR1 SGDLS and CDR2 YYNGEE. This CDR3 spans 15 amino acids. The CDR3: CASSPGDSRSQPQHF. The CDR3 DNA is TGTGCCAGCAGCCCAGGGGACAGCCGTAGTCAGCCCCAGCATTTT.

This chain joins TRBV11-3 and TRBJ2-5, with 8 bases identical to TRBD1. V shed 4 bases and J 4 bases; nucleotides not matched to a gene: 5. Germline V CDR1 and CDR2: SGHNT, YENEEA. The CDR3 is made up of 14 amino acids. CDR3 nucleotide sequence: TGTGCCAGCAGCTCAGGGGGCCCTGGAGAGACCCAGTACTTC. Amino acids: CASSSGGPGETQYF.

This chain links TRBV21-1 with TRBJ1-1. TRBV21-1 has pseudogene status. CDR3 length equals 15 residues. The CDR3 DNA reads TGTGCCAGCAGCGGAGAGGGTGAGGAACTCACTGAAGCTTTCTTT. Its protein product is CASSGEGEELTEAFF.

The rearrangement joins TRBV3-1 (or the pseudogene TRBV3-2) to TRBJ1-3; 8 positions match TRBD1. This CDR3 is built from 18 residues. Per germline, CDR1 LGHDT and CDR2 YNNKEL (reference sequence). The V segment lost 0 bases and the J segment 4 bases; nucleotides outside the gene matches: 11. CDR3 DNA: TGTGCCAGCAGCCAAGATCGGGGGCAGGGGGCGAGCGGAAACACCATATATTTT. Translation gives CASSQDRGQGASGNTIYF.

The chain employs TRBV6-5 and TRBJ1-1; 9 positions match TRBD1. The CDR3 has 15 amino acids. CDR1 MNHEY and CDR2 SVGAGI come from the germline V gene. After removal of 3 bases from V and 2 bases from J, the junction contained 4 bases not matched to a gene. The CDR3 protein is CASSYITGGNTEAFF. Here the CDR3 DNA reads TGTGCCAGCAGTTATATAACAGGGGGCAACACTGAAGCTTTCTTT.

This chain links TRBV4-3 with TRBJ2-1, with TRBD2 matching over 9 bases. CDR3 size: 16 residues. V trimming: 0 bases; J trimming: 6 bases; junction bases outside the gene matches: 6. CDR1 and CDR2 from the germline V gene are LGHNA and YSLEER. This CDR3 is CASSQDGLAGSNEQFF. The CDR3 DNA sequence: TGCGCCAGCAGCCAAGATGGGCTAGCGGGATCCAATGAGCAGTTCTTC.

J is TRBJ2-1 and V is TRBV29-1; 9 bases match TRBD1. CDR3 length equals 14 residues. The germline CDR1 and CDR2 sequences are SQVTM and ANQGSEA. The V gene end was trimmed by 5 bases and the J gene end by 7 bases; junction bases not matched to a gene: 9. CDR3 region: CSVYDRGAGNEQFF. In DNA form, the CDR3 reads TGCAGCGTTTATGACAGGGGGGCTGGTAATGAGCAGTTCTTC.

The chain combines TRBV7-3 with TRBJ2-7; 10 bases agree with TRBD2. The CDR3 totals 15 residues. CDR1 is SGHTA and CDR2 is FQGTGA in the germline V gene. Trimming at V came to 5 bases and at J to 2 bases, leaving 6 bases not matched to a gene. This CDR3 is CASSLLAGTAYEQYF. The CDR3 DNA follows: TGTGCCAGCAGCCTACTAGCGGGAACGGCCTACGAGCAGTACTTC.

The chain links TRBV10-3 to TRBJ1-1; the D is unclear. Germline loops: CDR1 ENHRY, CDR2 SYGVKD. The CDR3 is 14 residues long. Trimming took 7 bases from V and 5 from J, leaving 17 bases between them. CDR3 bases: TGTGCCATCAATTTTCGCTGGAGGTGGACTGAAGCTTTCTTT. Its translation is CAINFRWRWTEAFF.

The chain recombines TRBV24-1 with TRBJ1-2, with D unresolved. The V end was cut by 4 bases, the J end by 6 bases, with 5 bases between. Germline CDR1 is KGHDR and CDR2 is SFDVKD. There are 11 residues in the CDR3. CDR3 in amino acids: CATSDIHGYTF. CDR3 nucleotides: TGTGCCACCAGTGACATACATGGCTACACCTTC.

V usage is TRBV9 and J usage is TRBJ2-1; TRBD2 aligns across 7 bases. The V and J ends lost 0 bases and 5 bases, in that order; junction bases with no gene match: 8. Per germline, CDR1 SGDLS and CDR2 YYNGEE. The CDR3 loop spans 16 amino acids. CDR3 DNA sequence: TGTGCCAGCAGCGTAGGCCCTTTCCTAGCGGACAATGAGCAGTTCTTC. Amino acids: CASSVGPFLADNEQFF. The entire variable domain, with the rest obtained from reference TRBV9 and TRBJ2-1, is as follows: DSGVTQTPKHLITATGQRVTLRCSPRSGDLSVYWYQQSLDQGLQFLIQYYNGEERAKGNILERFSAQQFPDLHSELNLSSLELGDSALYFCASSVGPFLADNEQFFGPGTRLTVL.

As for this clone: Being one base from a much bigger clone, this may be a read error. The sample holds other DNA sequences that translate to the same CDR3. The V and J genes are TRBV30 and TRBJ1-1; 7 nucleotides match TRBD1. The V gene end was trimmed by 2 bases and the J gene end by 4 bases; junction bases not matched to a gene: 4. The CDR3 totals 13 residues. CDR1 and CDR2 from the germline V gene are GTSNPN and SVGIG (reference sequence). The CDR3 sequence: CAWSWQGGTEAFF. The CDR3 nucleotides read TGTGCCTGGAGTTGGCAGGGGGGCACTGAAGCTTTCTTT.

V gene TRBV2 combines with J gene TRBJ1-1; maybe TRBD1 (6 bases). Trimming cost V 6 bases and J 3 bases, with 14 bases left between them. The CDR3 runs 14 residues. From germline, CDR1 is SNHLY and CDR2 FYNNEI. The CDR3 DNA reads TGTGCCAGCAGCAACAGGGCGGGGGACACTGAAGCTTTCTTT. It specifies CASSNRAGDTEAFF.

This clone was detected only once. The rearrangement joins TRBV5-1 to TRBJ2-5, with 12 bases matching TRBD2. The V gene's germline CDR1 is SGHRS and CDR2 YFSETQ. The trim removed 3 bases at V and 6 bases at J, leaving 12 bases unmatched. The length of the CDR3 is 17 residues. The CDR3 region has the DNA TGCGCCAGCAGCTCCTATACTAGCGGGAGGTTCAATAAGACCCAGTACTTC. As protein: CASSSYTSGRFNKTQYF.

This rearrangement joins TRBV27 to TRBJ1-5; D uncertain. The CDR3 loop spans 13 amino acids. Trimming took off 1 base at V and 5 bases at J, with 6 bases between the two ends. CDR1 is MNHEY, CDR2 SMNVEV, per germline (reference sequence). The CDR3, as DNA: TGTGCCAGCAGTTTATATGGGGATCAGCCCCAGCATTTT. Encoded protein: CASSLYGDQPQHF.